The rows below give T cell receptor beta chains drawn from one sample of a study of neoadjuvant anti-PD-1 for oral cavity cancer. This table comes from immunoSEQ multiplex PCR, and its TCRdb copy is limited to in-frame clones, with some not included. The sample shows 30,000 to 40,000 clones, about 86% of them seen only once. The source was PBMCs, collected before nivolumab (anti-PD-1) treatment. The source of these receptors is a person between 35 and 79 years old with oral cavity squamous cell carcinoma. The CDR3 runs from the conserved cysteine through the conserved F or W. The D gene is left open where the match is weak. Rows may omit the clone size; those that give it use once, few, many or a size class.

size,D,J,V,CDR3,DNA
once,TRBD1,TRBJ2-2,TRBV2,CASSGQGPGELFF,TGTGCCAGCAGCGGACAGGGCCCCGGGGAGCTGTTTTTT
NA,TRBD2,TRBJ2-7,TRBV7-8,CASSGLAGGLGEQYF,TGTGCCAGCAGCGGGCTAGCGGGGGGCCTAGGGGAGCAGTACTTC
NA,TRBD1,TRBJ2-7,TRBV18,CASSPPRSQGVTYEQYF,TGTGCCAGCTCACCACCGAGAAGTCAGGGGGTTACCTACGAGCAGTACTTC
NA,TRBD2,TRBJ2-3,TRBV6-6,CASSWVTSGGTDTQYF,TGTGCCAGCAGTTGGGTGACTAGCGGGGGGACAGATACGCAGTATTTT
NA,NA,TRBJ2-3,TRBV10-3,CAISESGWVPASTDTQYF,TGTGCCATCAGTGAGTCGGGGTGGGTACCAGCCAGCACAGATACGCAGTATTTT
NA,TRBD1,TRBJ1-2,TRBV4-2,CASSQAGTGSGYTF,TGTGCCAGCAGCCAAGCCGGGACAGGGTCCGGCTACACCTTC
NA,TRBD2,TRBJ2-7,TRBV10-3,CAISSGGGSYEQYF,TGTGCCATCAGTTCCGGGGGGGGCTCCTACGAGCAGTACTTC
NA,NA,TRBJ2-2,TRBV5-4,CASSFTVTGELFF,TGTGCCAGCAGCTTTACCGTCACCGGGGAGCTGTTTTTT
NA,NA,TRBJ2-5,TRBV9,CASSVSPREGTQETQYF,TGTGCCAGCAGCGTATCCCCTCGAGAGGGTACTCAAGAGACCCAGTACTTC
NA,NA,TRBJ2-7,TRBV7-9,CASSLAPLYEQYF,TGTGCCAGCAGCTTAGCGCCCCTCTACGAGCAGTACTTC
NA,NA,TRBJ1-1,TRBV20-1,CSVDRGTEAFF,TGCAGTGTAGACAGAGGGACTGAAGCTTTCTTT
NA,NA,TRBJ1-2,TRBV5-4,CASSLVGSGPYGYTF,TGTGCCAGCAGCTTGGTGGGGTCGGGTCCCTATGGCTACACCTTC
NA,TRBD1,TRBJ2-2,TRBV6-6,CASSYPGGTGELFF,TGTGCCAGCAGTTACCCAGGGGGCACAGGGGAGCTGTTTTTT
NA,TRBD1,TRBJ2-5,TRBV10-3,CAISESGTGGQETQYF,TGTGCCATCAGTGAGTCAGGGACAGGGGGCCAAGAGACCCAGTACTTC
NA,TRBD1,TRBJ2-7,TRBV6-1,CASKGQGTYEQYF,TGTGCCAGCAAAGGACAGGGAACCTACGAGCAGTACTTC
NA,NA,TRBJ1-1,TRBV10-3,CAISEGRKGSTEAFF,TGTGCCATCAGTGAGGGTCGAAAAGGAAGCACTGAAGCTTTCTTT
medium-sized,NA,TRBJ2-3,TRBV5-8,CASSWTRDVPSTDTQYF,TGTGCCAGCAGCTGGACCCGGGACGTCCCTAGCACAGATACGCAGTATTTT
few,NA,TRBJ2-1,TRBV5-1,CASSLAGSGREQFF,TGCGCCAGCAGCTTGGCGGGGAGCGGCCGTGAGCAGTTCTTC
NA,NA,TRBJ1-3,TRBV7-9,CASSLVFSGNTIYF,TGTGCCAGCAGCCTGGTGTTTTCGGGAAACACCATATATTTT
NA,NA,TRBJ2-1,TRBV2,CASRKTERSEQFF,TGTGCCAGCAGAAAGACAGAAAGAAGCGAGCAGTTCTTC
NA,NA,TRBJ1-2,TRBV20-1,CSAATGYGYTF,TGCAGTGCCGCGACAGGCTATGGCTACACCTTC
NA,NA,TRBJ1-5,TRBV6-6,CASRQVNQPQHF,TGTGCCAGCAGACAGGTCAATCAGCCCCAGCATTTT
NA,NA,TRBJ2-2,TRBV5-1,CASSSRRQTADTGELFF,TGCGCCAGCAGCTCCCGACGACAGACAGCGGACACCGGGGAGCTGTTTTTT
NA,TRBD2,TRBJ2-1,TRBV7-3,CASSSSGGYEQFF,TGTGCCAGCAGCTCTAGCGGGGGTTATGAGCAGTTCTTC
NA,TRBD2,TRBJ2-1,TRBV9,CASSERGGQWYNEQFF,TGTGCCAGCAGCGAACGGGGGGGCCAGTGGTACAATGAGCAGTTCTTC
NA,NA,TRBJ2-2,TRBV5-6,CASSFGTLTGELFF,TGTGCCAGCAGCTTCGGCACACTGACCGGGGAGCTGTTTTTT
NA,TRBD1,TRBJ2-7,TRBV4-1,CASSQGQGSYEQYF,TGCGCCAGCAGCCAGGGACAGGGGTCCTACGAGCAGTACTTC
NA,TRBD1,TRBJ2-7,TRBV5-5,CASSLEVPGPGTAYEQYF,TGTGCCAGCAGCTTGGAAGTACCAGGACCCGGGACAGCCTACGAGCAGTACTTC
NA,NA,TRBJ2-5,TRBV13,CASSLPGVQETQYF,TGTGCCAGCAGCTTACCCGGGGTACAAGAGACCCAGTACTTC
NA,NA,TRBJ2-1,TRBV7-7,CASSLAMDGYNEQFF,TGTGCCAGCAGCTTAGCGATGGACGGGTACAATGAGCAGTTCTTC
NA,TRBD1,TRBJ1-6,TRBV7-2,CASSSTGGSPNSPLHF,TGTGCCAGCAGCTCCACAGGGGGCTCACCTAATTCACCCCTCCACTTT
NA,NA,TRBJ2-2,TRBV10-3,CAIRGGGTTNTGELFF,TGTGCCATCAGAGGAGGTGGGACAACGAACACCGGGGAGCTGTTTTTT
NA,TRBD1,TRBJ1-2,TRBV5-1,CASSPGDSSPDGYTF,TGCGCCAGCAGCCCCGGGGACAGCTCTCCCGATGGCTACACCTTC
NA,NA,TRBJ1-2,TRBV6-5,CASSPGQFGGGGYTF,TGTGCCAGCAGCCCCGGACAGTTTGGAGGAGGTGGCTACACCTTC
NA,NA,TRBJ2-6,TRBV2,CASISSGANVLTF,TGTGCCAGCATATCCTCTGGGGCCAACGTCCTGACTTTC
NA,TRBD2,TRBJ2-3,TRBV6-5,CASSYSSGGATDTQYF,TGTGCCAGCAGTTACTCGAGCGGGGGGGCTACAGATACGCAGTATTTT
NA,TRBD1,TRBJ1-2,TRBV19,CASIITGTGANYGYTF,TGTGCCAGTATCATAACCGGGACAGGGGCTAACTATGGCTACACCTTC
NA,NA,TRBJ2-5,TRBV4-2,CASSQVQGTETQYF,TGTGCCAGCAGCCAAGTGCAGGGTACGGAGACCCAGTACTTC
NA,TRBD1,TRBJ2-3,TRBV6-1,CASSERGQGVFQDTQYF,TGTGCCAGCAGTGAACGAGGACAGGGCGTCTTTCAAGATACGCAGTATTTT
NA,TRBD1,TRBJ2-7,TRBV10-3,CAISDKGTGGTEQYF,TGTGCCATCAGCGATAAAGGGACAGGGGGGACCGAGCAGTACTTC
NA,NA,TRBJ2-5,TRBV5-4,CASSLDYQETQYF,TGTGCCAGCAGCTTGGACTACCAAGAGACCCAGTACTTC
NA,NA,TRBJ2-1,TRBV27,CASSPSDSRQYNEQFF,TGTGCCAGCAGTCCCTCGGACAGCAGACAATACAATGAGCAGTTCTTC
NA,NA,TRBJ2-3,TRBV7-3,CASSSNRLGTDTQYF,TGTGCCAGCAGCTCGAACAGGTTGGGCACAGATACGCAGTATTTT
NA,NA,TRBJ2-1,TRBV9,CASSVVGWYGEEEQFF,TGTGCCAGCAGCGTAGTGGGATGGTACGGCGAAGAAGAGCAGTTCTTC
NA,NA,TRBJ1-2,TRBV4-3,CASSQVGESYGYTF,TGCGCCAGCAGCCAAGTAGGAGAGAGCTATGGCTACACCTTC
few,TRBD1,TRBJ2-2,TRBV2,CASSREGQGASTGELFF,TGTGCCAGCAGTAGGGAGGGACAGGGGGCGAGCACCGGGGAGCTGTTTTTT
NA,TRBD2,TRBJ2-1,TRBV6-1,CASSLLAGRGGEQFF,TGTGCCAGCAGCCTACTAGCGGGTCGAGGGGGTGAGCAGTTCTTC
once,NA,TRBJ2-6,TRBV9,CASSVDGGSSGANVLTF,TGTGCCAGCAGCGTAGATGGAGGGAGCTCTGGGGCCAACGTCCTGACTTTC
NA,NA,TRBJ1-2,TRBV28,CASSFRRFNTF,TGTGCCAGCAGTTTTCGACGATTCAACACCTTC